One sample yielded the 21 T cell receptor beta chains listed below, sequenced in a study of shared clonotypes between healthy human individuals. Produced via immunoSEQ multiplex PCR; TCRdb's table is partial and in-frame only. The top ten clones hold about 0.13% of a sample with millions of clones, roughly 94% of them seen once. Sequenced: naive CD4+ T cells sorted from blood. The sample's subset: CD45RA+ positively selected. The source of these receptors is a young man in good health.

This chain uses TRBV2 with TRBJ2-1; D is undetermined. Germline V gene data show CDR1 as SNHLY and CDR2 as FYNNEI. The CDR3 runs 11 residues. With 6 bases removed from V and 8 bases from J, the gap between germline ends came to 8 bases. As DNA, the CDR3 is TGTGCCAGCAGGGGCTTGGATGAGCAGTTCTTC. Its protein is CASRGLDEQFF.

CDR3 sequence (DNA): TGCGCCAGCAGCTCAACAGGGGTAATCAACGAGCAGTACTTC. Its translation is CASSSTGVINEQYF. J is TRBJ2-7 and V is TRBV5-1, with 7 bases lining up with TRBD1. This CDR3 contains 14 residues. Germline CDR1 reads SGHRS; CDR2 reads YFSETQ. Unmatched junction bases numbered 8, after V lost 3 bases and J lost 5 bases.

The rearrangement uses TRBV5-1 and TRBJ2-2; no clear D. This CDR3 region has 15 residues. Germline V lookup: CDR1 SGHRS, CDR2 YFSETQ. V gave up 0 bases and J gave up 5 bases, with 11 bases separating them. CDR3 in DNA: TGCGCCAGCAGCTTGGCATCCGACGGTACCGGGGAGCTGTTTTTT. Its protein is CASSLASDGTGELFF.

The chain joins TRBV15 to TRBJ1-3; D may be TRBD1 (5 bases). V gave up 8 bases and J gave up 4 bases, with 9 bases separating them. Germline values: CDR1 LNHNV, CDR2 YYDKDF (reference sequence). The CDR3 consists of 12 residues. The CDR3 sequence is CATRGGGNTIYF. The CDR3 DNA sequence: TGTGCCACCCGGGGGGGAGGAAACACCATATATTTT.

The CDR3 region has the DNA TGTGCCAGCAGCGCCCGGCTCCCAGAGACCCAGTACTTC. Translated: CASSARLPETQYF. The chain is built from TRBV14 and TRBJ2-5; D gene uncertain. CDR1 is SGHDN, CDR2 FVKESK, per germline. The V gene lost 5 bases and the J gene lost 4 bases, with 11 bases spanning the gap. The CDR3 has 13 residues.

The V gene is TRBV25-1, the J gene TRBJ2-3; maybe TRBD1 (5 bases). The CDR3 totals 16 residues. Trimming cost V 1 base and J 1 base, with 12 bases left between them. CDR1 is MGHDK, CDR2 SYGVNS, per germline. The CDR3 sequence: CASSELSGYGTDTQYF. The CDR3 DNA reads as TGTGCCAGCAGTGAATTATCAGGGTATGGCACAGATACGCAGTATTTT.

The chain is built from TRBV10-3 and TRBJ1-6; 9 bases map to TRBD1. This CDR3 has 13 residues. The germline gives CDR1 ENHRY, CDR2 SYGVKD. With 7 bases clipped from V and 9 bases from J, the junction kept 4 bases outside the gene matches. CDR3 region: CAITPGQGSPLHF. The DNA of the CDR3 is TGTGCCATCACTCCGGGACAGGGTTCACCCCTCCACTTT.

The rearrangement joins TRBV5-1 to TRBJ1-1; D unresolved. Trimming cost V 4 bases and J 4 bases, with 11 bases left between them. Germline V CDR1 and CDR2: SGHRS, YFSETQ. CDR3 length: 13 residues. In DNA form, the CDR3 reads TGCGCCAGCAGCATGACGCTGGGCACTGAAGCTTTCTTT. Protein product: CASSMTLGTEAFF.

A remark on this clone: The sample has other DNA sequences that encode this CDR3 too. This sequence joins TRBV19 and TRBJ2-7, with D possibly matching TRBD2 (5 bases). The CDR3 loop spans 12 amino acids. Germline assignment: CDR1 LNHDA and CDR2 SQIVND (reference sequence). The V and J ends lost 5 bases and 2 bases respectively, with 7 bases between them. CDR3 in DNA: TGTGCCAGTAGTTCCGGGGCCTACGAGCAGTACTTC. Encoded protein: CASSSGAYEQYF.

V and J are TRBV18 and TRBJ1-1; D not resolved. From germline, CDR1 is KGHSH and CDR2 LQKENI. V shed 3 bases and J shed 0 bases, with 11 bases lying between them. This CDR3 region has 15 residues. The CDR3 sequence: CASSPPLVLNTEAFF. The CDR3 bases are TGTGCCAGCTCACCTCCGTTGGTGTTGAACACTGAAGCTTTCTTT.

The V and J genes are TRBV27 and TRBJ1-1, with 7 bases aligning to TRBD1. CDR1 and CDR2 (germline): MNHEY, SMNVEV (reference sequence). This CDR3 has 14 residues. After removal of 6 bases from V and 1 base from J, the junction contained 5 bases not matched to a gene. The chain's CDR3 is CASSQGGGNTEAFF. CDR3 sequence (DNA): TGTGCCAGCAGCCAGGGGGGAGGGAACACTGAAGCTTTCTTT.

The chain joins TRBV6-6 to TRBJ2-1; D unclear. The CDR3 is made up of 10 amino acids. Germline V CDR1 and CDR2: MNHNY, SVGAGI (reference sequence). The germline V and J ends were trimmed by 4 bases and 10 bases, with 5 bases remaining between them. The CDR3 coding sequence is TGTGCCAGCAGTTCCTCCGAGCAGTTCTTC. This encodes CASSSSEQFF.

V usage is TRBV5-1 and J usage is TRBJ1-4, with D perhaps TRBD1 (6 bases). The germline gives CDR1 SGHRS, CDR2 YFSETQ. The CDR3 spans 16 residues. The V and J ends lost 4 bases and 0 bases respectively, with 13 bases between them. This CDR3 reads CASSEGQHTTNEKLFF. CDR3 DNA sequence: TGCGCCAGCAGCGAAGGACAGCATACAACTAATGAAAAACTGTTTTTT.

V is TRBV30 and J is TRBJ2-7; possible D gene TRBD2, 5 bases. Germline CDR1 and CDR2: GTSNPN and SVGIG (reference sequence). V was cut by 0 bases and J by 3 bases, with 12 bases left in between. This CDR3 is built from 14 residues. For the CDR3, the DNA is TGTGCCTGGAGTGTAGATTTCCGGGGCTACGAGCAGTACTTC. Protein sequence: CAWSVDFRGYEQYF.

J is TRBJ1-1 and V is TRBV5-4, with TRBD1 as a possible D gene (6 bases). CDR3 length: 15 amino acids. Germline V gene data show CDR1 as SGHNT and CDR2 as YYREEE (reference sequence). V was clipped by 6 bases and J by 0 bases, with 15 bases between them. CDR3 residues: CASTREWDMNTEAFF. The CDR3 DNA reads as TGTGCCAGCACCCGGGAATGGGACATGAACACTGAAGCTTTCTTT.

The rearrangement links TRBV28 to TRBJ1-1; D is ambiguous. Germline V lookup: CDR1 MDHEN, CDR2 SYDVKM. CDR3 length: 12 residues. Trimming removed 2 bases at V and 4 bases at J, with 5 bases between. CDR3 in DNA: TGTGCCAGCAGTTTAAGGATCACTGAAGCTTTCTTT. Translation: CASSLRITEAFF.

The CDR3 here is CASSPEGTGYEQYF. The CDR3 nucleotides read TGCGCCAGCAGCCCCGAGGGGACAGGCTACGAGCAGTACTTC. The chain has TRBV5-1 and TRBJ2-7; the match to TRBD1 covers 8 bases. The CDR3 consists of 14 residues. Germline loops: CDR1 SGHRS, CDR2 YFSETQ. Trimming removed 4 bases from V and 3 bases from J; junction bases left unmatched: 6.

This clone was recorded only once. The V gene is TRBV28, the J gene TRBJ1-1, with no clear D. Germline loops: CDR1 MDHEN, CDR2 SYDVKM. The CDR3 runs 13 residues. The V end lost 10 bases, the J end lost 1 base, and 13 bases lay between the germline ends. This CDR3 is CATVWAGNTEAFF. DNA of the CDR3: TGTGCCACCGTATGGGCTGGGAACACTGAAGCTTTCTTT.

This chain connects TRBV7-9 to TRBJ1-1; no definite D call. The CDR3 covers 13 residues. The V end lost 2 bases, the J end lost 1 base, and 5 bases lay between the germline ends. Germline lookup yields CDR1 SEHNR and CDR2 FQNEAQ (reference sequence). This CDR3 is CASSLLTNTEAFF. CDR3 bases: TGTGCCAGCAGCTTATTGACGAACACTGAAGCTTTCTTT. Combining the CDR3 with reference TRBV7-9 and TRBJ1-1 gives the whole variable domain DTGVSQNPRHKITKRGQNVTFRCDPISEHNRLYWYRQTLGQGPEFLTYFQNEAQLEKSRLLSDRFSAERPKGSFSTLEIQRTEQGDSAMYLCASSLLTNTEAFFGQGTRLTVV.

The J gene is TRBJ2-1, the V gene TRBV6-1; no firm D call. This CDR3 has 14 amino acids. The germline V and J ends were trimmed by 5 bases and 10 bases, with 18 bases remaining between them. The V gene's germline CDR1 is MNHNS and CDR2 SASEGT. CDR3 residues: CASSPLGRQAEQFF. The CDR3 DNA follows: TGTGCCAGCAGTCCCCTTGGTAGGCAGGCAGAGCAGTTCTTC.

A word on this clone: Distinct nucleotide sequences in the sample also encode this CDR3. The chain uses TRBV28 and TRBJ2-7; possibly TRBD2 for D (6 bases). This CDR3 has 15 residues. Trimming stripped 4 bases from V and 2 bases from J, with 15 bases between. Germline V gene sequence: CDR1 MDHEN, CDR2 SYDVKM. The CDR3 protein is CASSSPRGGTYEQYF. The DNA for the CDR3 is TGTGCCAGCAGTTCCCCTCGGGGCGGGACCTACGAGCAGTACTTC. The whole variable domain, remainder taken from reference TRBV28 and TRBJ2-7, is DVKVTQSSRYLVKRTGEKVFLECVQDMDHENMFWYRQDPGLGLRLIYFSYDVKMKEKGDIPEGYSVSREKKERFSLILESASTNQTSMYLCASSSPRGGTYEQYFGPGTRLTVT.